The rows below give T cell receptor beta chains drawn from one sample of a study of OX40 agonist ivuxolimab in advanced cancers. Generated by immunoSEQ multiplex PCR, the TCRdb table keeps only in-frame clones and is missing some. This sample has fewer than 85,000 clones, with about 88% found just once. This specimen consisted of CD4+ or CD8+ T cells sorted from blood, obtained in a trial of the OX40 agonist ivuxolimab. These receptors were obtained from an adult with an advanced solid tumor such as melanoma, head and neck, liver or kidney cancer. CDR3s include the opening cysteine and the closing phenylalanine or tryptophan. The D gene is left open where the match is weak. Some rows have no size entry. The others give once, few or many, or a class for an expanded clone.

D: TRBD2
J: TRBJ2-2
length: 14
size: .
V: TRBV2
DNA: TGTGCCAGCAGTGATGGGGGGGGACCGGGACGACTGTTTTTT
CDR3: CASSDGGGPGRLFF

D: .
J: TRBJ2-4
length: 19
size: .
V: TRBV30
DNA: TGTGCCTGGAACGTGTTTGGGGCCCGGTTACCTATGGCCAAAAACATTCAGTACTTC
CDR3: CAWNVFGARLPMAKNIQYF

D: TRBD2
J: TRBJ2-4
length: 17
size: .
V: TRBV25-1
DNA: TGTGCCAGCAAGAGCGGGGTGGGGAGTGAGGCCAAAAACATTCAGTACTTC
CDR3: CASKSGVGSEAKNIQYF

D: .
J: TRBJ1-4
length: 16
size: .
V: TRBV19
DNA: TGTGCCAGTAGTATGGTGGCGGGAAGAGCTAATGAAAAACTGTTTTTT
CDR3: CASSMVAGRANEKLFF

D: TRBD1
J: TRBJ2-5
length: 15
size: .
V: TRBV2
DNA: TGTGCCAGCAGTGAGGAAGCGACAGGGGGCCGGACACAGTACTTC
CDR3: CASSEEATGGRTQYF

D: TRBD1
J: TRBJ1-1
length: 13
size: .
V: TRBV6-5
DNA: TGTGCCAGCAGTTCGGACAGGGGAGCCGAAGCTTTCTTT
CDR3: CASSSDRGAEAFF

D: .
J: TRBJ2-7
length: 12
size: .
V: TRBV6-1
DNA: TGTGCCAGCAAACGGGAAGGCTACGAGCAGTACTTC
CDR3: CASKREGYEQYF

D: TRBD2
J: TRBJ2-3
length: 16
size: once
V: TRBV18
DNA: TGTGCCAGCTCACCACCCGGACTAGACTGGGGAGGTACGCAGTATTTT
CDR3: CASSPPGLDWGGTQYF

D: .
J: TRBJ2-3
length: 17
size: few
V: TRBV9
DNA: TGTGCCAGCAGCGTAGCTGCTGGGAGCACACATTCAGATACGCAGTATTTT
CDR3: CASSVAAGSTHSDTQYF

D: .
J: TRBJ2-7
length: 14
size: .
V: TRBV6-1
DNA: TGTGCCAGCAGTGTTGACTTCAGCTCCTACGAGCAGTACTTC
CDR3: CASSVDFSSYEQYF

D: .
J: TRBJ2-2
length: 14
size: .
V: TRBV7-9
DNA: TGTGCCAGCAGAGGAATTTCGAACACCGGGGAGCTGTTTTTT
CDR3: CASRGISNTGELFF

D: .
J: TRBJ1-4
length: 13
size: .
V: TRBV19
DNA: TGTGGGCTCAGGGGTAAAACTAATGAAAAACTGTTTTTT
CDR3: CGLRGKTNEKLFF

D: TRBD1
J: TRBJ2-1
length: 14
size: .
V: TRBV19
DNA: TGTGCCAGTAGTAACGACAGGGGGAATAATGAGCAGTTCTTC
CDR3: CASSNDRGNNEQFF

D: TRBD1
J: TRBJ1-1
length: 15
size: .
V: TRBV9
DNA: TGTGCCAGCAGCGTAGGGACAGGGAGTGGGACTGAAGCTTTCTTT
CDR3: CASSVGTGSGTEAFF

D: .
J: TRBJ2-2
length: 14
size: .
V: TRBV6-5
DNA: TGTGCCAGCAGTTTAAGGGCGACCCCCGGGGAGCTGTTTTTT
CDR3: CASSLRATPGELFF

D: TRBD1
J: TRBJ2-5
length: 14
size: .
V: TRBV6-5
DNA: TGTGCCAGCAGGGACAGGGTCTTCTGGGAGACCCAGTACTTC
CDR3: CASRDRVFWETQYF

D: TRBD2
J: TRBJ2-3
length: 16
size: .
V: TRBV4-2
DNA: TGTGCCAGCAGCCAAGACGGGAGGGCCCTTAAAGATACGCAGTATTTT
CDR3: CASSQDGRALKDTQYF

D: .
J: TRBJ1-5
length: 14
size: .
V: TRBV27
DNA: TGTGCCAGCCTTGCGGGGATGAGCAATCAGCCCCAGCATTTT
CDR3: CASLAGMSNQPQHF

D: TRBD1
J: TRBJ2-1
length: 16
size: .
V: TRBV5-5
DNA: TGTGCCAGCAGCTTGGTAGGGACAGGGAGCTACAATGAGCAGTTCTTC
CDR3: CASSLVGTGSYNEQFF

D: .
J: TRBJ1-4
length: 14
size: .
V: TRBV18
DNA: TGTGCCAGCTCACTCAGGGCCTCTAATGAAAAACTGTTTTTT
CDR3: CASSLRASNEKLFF

D: .
J: TRBJ1-2
length: 13
size: .
V: TRBV19
DNA: TGTGCCAGTAGACCTATAAACCAGGGAGGCTACACCTTC
CDR3: CASRPINQGGYTF

D: .
J: TRBJ1-1
length: 11
size: .
V: TRBV20-1
DNA: TGCAGTGCTACTAGACAGTTTGAAGCTTTCTTT
CDR3: CSATRQFEAFF

D: TRBD1
J: TRBJ2-6
length: 15
size: .
V: TRBV9
DNA: TGTGCCAGCACCCGACAGGGCGCTGGGGCCAACGTCCTGACTTTC
CDR3: CASTRQGAGANVLTF

D: TRBD2
J: TRBJ2-3
length: 15
size: .
V: TRBV4-3
DNA: TGCGCCAGCAGCCAAGAGGGGTGGGGGGGAGATACGCAGTATTTT
CDR3: CASSQEGWGGDTQYF

D: .
J: TRBJ1-4
length: 13
size: once
V: TRBV2
DNA: TGTGCCAGCAGTCTAGGACAGTTTGAAAAACTGTTTTTT
CDR3: CASSLGQFEKLFF

D: .
J: TRBJ1-6
length: 16
size: .
V: TRBV7-6
DNA: TGTGCCAGCAGCTTATCCCCTCCGGGCAATAATTCACCCCTCCACTTT
CDR3: CASSLSPPGNNSPLHF

D: .
J: TRBJ2-1
length: 14
size: once
V: TRBV29-1
DNA: TGCAGCGTTTCCTCCCAACGGTTACACAATGAGCAGTTCTTC
CDR3: CSVSSQRLHNEQFF

D: .
J: TRBJ2-3
length: 13
size: .
V: TRBV11-2
DNA: TGTGCCAGCAGCTTAGACCGGATAGATACGCAGTATTTT
CDR3: CASSLDRIDTQYF

D: TRBD1
J: TRBJ2-7
length: 11
size: .
V: TRBV30
DNA: TGTGCCTGGGACAGGGGCGACGAGCAGTACTTC
CDR3: CAWDRGDEQYF

D: TRBD2
J: TRBJ2-5
length: 16
size: .
V: TRBV27
DNA: TGTGCCAGCAGTTTATGGTCGGGGGGGCCGGGAGAGACCCAGTACTTC
CDR3: CASSLWSGGPGETQYF

D: .
J: TRBJ2-1
length: 13
size: .
V: TRBV5-1
DNA: TGCGCCAGCAGCTTGAGAGGGTACAATGAGCAGTTCTTC
CDR3: CASSLRGYNEQFF

D: .
J: TRBJ2-3
length: 15
size: .
V: TRBV18
DNA: TGTGCCAGCTCACCAGGGGGCGGGATCACAGATACGCAGTATTTT
CDR3: CASSPGGGITDTQYF

D: .
J: TRBJ2-7
length: 15
size: .
V: TRBV7-2
DNA: TGTGCCAGCAGCTTAGTGAGTGGACAAACCGGCGAGCAGTACTTC
CDR3: CASSLVSGQTGEQYF

D: TRBD1
J: TRBJ1-2
length: 14
size: .
V: TRBV9
DNA: TGTGCCAGCAGGGGACAGGGGGCTAACTATGGCTACACCTTC
CDR3: CASRGQGANYGYTF

D: .
J: TRBJ2-5
length: 14
size: .
V: TRBV6-1
DNA: TGTGCCAGCAGTGATCTCGGGGTGGGGGAGACCCAGTACTTC
CDR3: CASSDLGVGETQYF

D: .
J: TRBJ1-2
length: 15
size: .
V: TRBV27
DNA: TGTGCCAGCAGTCCAAGGTCGGGGCCCTACTATGGCTACACCTTC
CDR3: CASSPRSGPYYGYTF

D: TRBD1
J: TRBJ1-6
length: 15
size: .
V: TRBV6-5
DNA: TGTGCCAGCAGTTCATCGGGACAGAGGAATTCACCCCTCCACTTT
CDR3: CASSSSGQRNSPLHF

D: .
J: TRBJ1-2
length: 16
size: .
V: TRBV4-1
DNA: TGCGCCAGCAGCCAAGATGCCCGGCCTCAGTTCGGCGGCTACACCTTC
CDR3: CASSQDARPQFGGYTF

D: .
J: TRBJ2-1
length: 14
size: once
V: TRBV29-1
DNA: TGCAGCGTTCTGAGGGGCGGATCCTACAATGAGCAGTTCTTC
CDR3: CSVLRGGSYNEQFF

D: .
J: TRBJ2-7
length: 14
size: .
V: TRBV12-5
DNA: TGTGCTAGTGGTTTAAGCCCCTTTCAGGACGAGCAGTACTTC
CDR3: CASGLSPFQDEQYF

D: TRBD2
J: TRBJ2-1
length: 15
size: .
V: TRBV27
DNA: TGTGCCAGCAGTCCCCAGCGGGGATTATACAATGAGCAGTTCTTC
CDR3: CASSPQRGLYNEQFF

D: .
J: TRBJ1-2
length: 16
size: .
V: TRBV4-1
DNA: TGCGCCAGCAGCCTTGGGGTGGGGCGGGCCTGCGGTGGCTACACCTTC
CDR3: CASSLGVGRACGGYTF

D: .
J: TRBJ2-1
length: 15
size: .
V: TRBV27
DNA: TGTGCCAGCAGGGACGGGCGTTTTAGGGGCAATGAGCAGTTCTTC
CDR3: CASRDGRFRGNEQFF

D: TRBD2
J: TRBJ2-1
length: 18
size: .
V: TRBV18
DNA: TGTGCCAGCTCACCAACGGGGATAGCGGGAGGGATCCCGAGTGAGCAGTTCTTC
CDR3: CASSPTGIAGGIPSEQFF